The subject of this entry is one TCR beta chain. The antigen is undetermined. This sample stems from a study of T cells in narcolepsy. In the study overall: Enrolled donors included narcolepsy type 1 or type 2 patients and healthy controls.

Repertoires were generated with immunoSEQ multiplex PCR, while TCRdb's copy carries only in-frame clones and drops some. The sample contains 20,000 to 30,000 clones, about four fifths of which appear only once. V was trimmed by 4 bases and J by 3 bases, leaving 12 bases between them. This CDR3 is 14 amino acids long. From germline, CDR1 is SGHDT and CDR2 YYEEEE. Study-level results: Same-patient CSF and blood CD4+ T cell clonotypes included HCRT-specific and TRIB2-specific autoreactive ones. Blood of same and different patients, but not healthy controls, reportedly held recurring autoreactive clonotypes. Autoreactive clone sequences were missing from some blood memory CD4+ repertoires.

The receptor's source is a human donor with narcolepsy. Sequencing was performed on CD45RA- memory CD4+ T cells from PBMCs. The chain couples TRBV5-6 to TRBJ2-3, with D possibly being TRBD2 (6 bases). CDR3 loop: CASSRDFPTDTQYF. The CDR3 bases are TGTGCCAGCAGCCGGGACTTTCCGACAGATACGCAGTATTTT.